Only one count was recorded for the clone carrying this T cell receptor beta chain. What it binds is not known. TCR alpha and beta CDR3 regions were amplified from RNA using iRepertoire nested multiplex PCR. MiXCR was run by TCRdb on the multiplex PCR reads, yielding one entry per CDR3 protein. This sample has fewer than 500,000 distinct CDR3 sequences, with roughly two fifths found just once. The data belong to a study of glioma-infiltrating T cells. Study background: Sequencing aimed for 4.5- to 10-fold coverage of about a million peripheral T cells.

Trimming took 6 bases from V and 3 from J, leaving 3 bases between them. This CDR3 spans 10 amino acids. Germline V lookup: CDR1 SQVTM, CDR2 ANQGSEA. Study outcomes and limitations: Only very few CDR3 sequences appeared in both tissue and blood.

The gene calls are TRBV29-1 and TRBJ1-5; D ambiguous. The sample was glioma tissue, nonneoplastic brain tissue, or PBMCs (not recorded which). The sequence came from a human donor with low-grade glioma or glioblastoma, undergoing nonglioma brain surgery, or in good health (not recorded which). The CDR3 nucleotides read TGCAGCGTCACCAATCAGCCCCAGCATTTT. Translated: CSVTNQPQHF.